The present TCR beta chain was sequenced within a study of neoadjuvant anti-PD-1 for oral cavity cancer. This clone was recorded a few times. Trimming removed 2 bases from V and 9 bases from J, with 6 bases in between. The CDR3 runs to 11 residues. Germline CDR1 reads SGHNT; CDR2 reads YYREEE (reference sequence). Six replicates per PBMC sample, mostly from 480 ng of genomic DNA. Clones were sequenced by immunoSEQ multiplex PCR, and TCRdb holds only the in-frame ones, with some missing. The sample includes roughly 14,000 clones, around three quarters of them seen just once. Time point meaning: after neoadjuvant nivolumab, at surgical resection. Analysis of PBMCs was direct, with no culture step.

This chain uses TRBV5-4 with TRBJ2-1; D is unresolved. Sequencing used PBMCs, obtained after nivolumab (anti-PD-1) treatment. This clonotype was sampled from a person between 40 and 80 years old with oral cavity squamous cell carcinoma. CDR3 DNA sequence: TGTGCCAGCAGCTTAACCACTGAGCAGTTCTTC. Protein product: CASSLTTEQFF.